These T cell receptor beta chains were read from a single sample in a study of shared T cell receptors in the human thymus. Only in-frame clones appear in the TCRdb table, and some are missing; sequencing was by immunoSEQ multiplex PCR. The sample lists under 700,000 clones; 75% to 85% were seen once. The same data also went into a second study, on human thymus T cells.

Sequencing was performed on thymocytes. The origin of the receptors is a boy younger than two with a congenital heart defect. Each CDR3 is given with its conserved first and last residue. The D gene is left open where the match is weak. Expanded clones are given a class, and other clones once, few, many or no size at all.

v_call	j_call	clone_size	d_call	cdr3_aa	cdr3_nt
TRBV28	TRBJ2-2	once	TRBD2	CASSFISGRDSNTGELFF	TGTGCCAGCAGTTTCATTAGCGGGAGGGATTCGAACACCGGGGAGCTGTTTTTT
TRBV2	TRBJ2-1	few	TRBD2	CASRTPGLSTGLSSYNEQFF	TGTGCCAGCAGAACCCCGGGACTAAGTACCGGGCTGAGCTCCTACAATGAGCAGTTCTTC
TRBV15	TRBJ2-7	-	TRBD2	CATSKRDWGLADPYEQYF	TGTGCCACCAGTAAGCGGGATTGGGGACTAGCGGACCCCTACGAGCAGTACTTC
TRBV27	TRBJ2-5	-	-	CASSLSAGTKVKETQYF	TGTGCCAGCAGTTTGTCCGCCGGGACAAAAGTCAAAGAGACCCAGTACTTC
TRBV6-4	TRBJ2-1	-	-	CASSRGSSYNEQFF	TGTGCCAGCAGTAGGGGGAGCTCCTACAATGAGCAGTTCTTC
TRBV2	TRBJ2-1	-	TRBD2	CASNVMKGIGRASYNEQFF	TGTGCCAGCAACGTCATGAAAGGGATCGGGAGGGCCTCCTACAATGAGCAGTTCTTC
TRBV19	TRBJ1-5	-	TRBD1	CASSPTLRTGSDQPQHF	TGTGCCAGTAGTCCCACCCTTCGGACAGGGTCGGATCAGCCCCAGCATTTT
TRBV9	TRBJ2-2	-	TRBD2	CASSEGSVSGSGTGELFF	TGTGCCAGCAGCGAGGGGAGCGTTAGCGGGAGTGGCACCGGGGAGCTGTTTTTT
TRBV15	TRBJ2-1	-	TRBD2	CATSRGGSGRPYYNEQFF	TGTGCCACCAGCAGAGGGGGTAGCGGGAGGCCTTACTACAATGAGCAGTTCTTC
TRBV11-3	TRBJ2-1	-	-	CASSFGVRWNEQFF	TGTGCCAGCAGCTTCGGGGTGCGCTGGAATGAGCAGTTCTTC
TRBV19	TRBJ1-4	few	TRBD1	CASKRQGRATNEKLFF	TGTGCCAGTAAGAGACAGGGTCGTGCAACTAATGAAAAACTGTTTTTT
TRBV5-1	TRBJ2-3	few	TRBD2	CASRKELGTSGRRWVADTQYF	TGCGCCAGCAGGAAAGAACTAGGGACTAGCGGGAGGAGGTGGGTCGCAGATACGCAGTATTTT
TRBV14	TRBJ2-2	-	TRBD2	CASSRGLAVDTGELFF	TGTGCCAGCAGCCGGGGACTAGCGGTCGACACCGGGGAGCTGTTTTTT
TRBV2	TRBJ1-2	few	TRBD1	CASSEAGGQDNGYTF	TGTGCCAGCAGTGAAGCGGGGGGACAGGATAATGGCTACACCTTC
TRBV19	TRBJ2-5	-	-	CASSSENGDTEETQYF	TGTGCCAGTAGTTCGGAGAACGGAGATACGGAAGAGACCCAGTACTTC
TRBV7-9	TRBJ2-3	-	TRBD2	CASSSRRLAALGADTQYF	TGTGCCAGCAGCTCTAGGCGACTAGCGGCCTTGGGGGCAGATACGCAGTATTTT
TRBV5-6	TRBJ1-1	-	-	CASSLQGNTEAFF	TGTGCCAGCAGTTTGCAGGGGAACACTGAAGCTTTCTTT
TRBV4-3	TRBJ2-1	-	TRBD2	CASSQLRASGGYNEQFF	TGCGCCAGCAGCCAGTTGCGGGCTAGCGGGGGATACAATGAGCAGTTCTTC
TRBV28	TRBJ1-5	-	-	CASSLWEDQPQHF	TGTGCCAGCAGTTTATGGGAGGATCAGCCCCAGCATTTT
TRBV10-1	TRBJ2-7	-	TRBD1	CASSALTGGLSYEQYF	TGCGCCAGCAGTGCCCTGACAGGGGGCCTTTCCTACGAGCAGTACTTC
TRBV10-2	TRBJ1-5	-	-	CASSPADSNQPQHF	TGCGCCAGCAGCCCCGCGGATAGCAATCAGCCCCAGCATTTT
TRBV19	TRBJ1-1	-	-	CASSIDPASDIPEAFF	TGTGCCAGTAGTATAGATCCTGCGTCCGACATCCCTGAAGCTTTCTTT
TRBV13	TRBJ1-2	-	TRBD1	CASSFRQGGYGYTF	TGTGCCAGCAGCTTCCGACAGGGGGGGTATGGCTACACCTTC
TRBV2	TRBJ1-2	-	TRBD1	CASTRTGVGYGYTF	TGTGCCAGCACCCGGACAGGGGTAGGGTATGGCTACACCTTC
TRBV28	TRBJ1-2	-	-	CASSPPGGSPTNYGYTF	TGTGCCAGCAGTCCGCCGGGCGGGTCCCCTACTAACTATGGCTACACCTTC
TRBV6-5	TRBJ1-5	-	-	CASRPGQDNQPQHF	TGTGCCAGCAGGCCCGGTCAGGACAATCAGCCCCAGCATTTT
TRBV4-2	TRBJ2-5	-	-	CASSQDWGLAVQETQYF	TGTGCCAGCAGCCAAGATTGGGGCTTAGCTGTCCAAGAGACCCAGTACTTC
TRBV11-2	TRBJ2-7	once	TRBD2	CASSLAPESGRGEQYF	TGTGCCAGCAGCTTAGCCCCGGAGAGCGGGAGAGGCGAGCAGTACTTC
TRBV5-4	TRBJ2-3	few	TRBD2	CASSQPSGGQDTQYF	TGTGCCAGCAGCCAGCCTAGCGGGGGACAGGATACGCAGTATTTT
TRBV11-3	TRBJ2-7	-	-	CASSLVSRTQIYEQYF	TGTGCCAGCAGCTTAGTTTCCCGGACTCAGATCTACGAGCAGTACTTC
TRBV4-3	TRBJ1-3	-	-	CASSQDFGPGLSGNTIYF	TGCGCCAGCAGCCAAGATTTTGGTCCAGGTCTCTCTGGAAACACCATATATTTT
TRBV11-2	TRBJ2-3	once	-	CASSGGQFSTDTQYF	TGTGCCAGCAGCGGAGGACAGTTTTCCACAGATACGCAGTATTTT
TRBV6-5	TRBJ1-1	-	-	CASSYGNWQGNTEAFF	TGTGCCAGCAGTTACGGGAACTGGCAGGGGAACACTGAAGCTTTCTTT